Listed below are T cell receptor beta chains from one sample, sequenced in a study of cytomegalovirus exposure and HLA in healthy donors. Using immunoSEQ multiplex PCR, the repertoire was profiled, and TCRdb retains in-frame clones only, with some absent. The data contain about 120,000 clones, over 80% of them singletons. The material sequenced was PBMCs. The receptors derive from a man aged 18 to 35 in good health and CMV-seropositive. Each CDR3 is given with its conserved first and last residue.

13	TRBV2	TRBJ1-1	CASSDRDSREAFF
15	TRBV28	TRBJ2-7	CASSGTWGGSYEQYF
15	TRBV7-2	TRBJ2-2	CASSPATGNTGELFF
14	TRBV2	TRBJ2-5	CASIGLPGQETQYF
14	TRBV11-2	TRBJ2-7	CASSLGQGAYEQYF
13	TRBV2	TRBJ2-5	CASAVGWRETQYF
12	TRBV7-9	TRBJ2-7	CASSLVTYEQYF
15	TRBV4-1	TRBJ2-4	CASSPYRDRGYIQYF
14	TRBV19	TRBJ2-3	CASSRTGLTDTQYF
14	TRBV28	TRBJ2-3	CASSLDRGADTQYF
14	TRBV30	TRBJ2-7	CAWSPTGGPYEQYF
13	TRBV29-1	TRBJ1-2	CSVEVGVNYGYTF
16	TRBV2	TRBJ1-5	CASSEHIGQSNQPQHF